Below, 15 T cell receptor beta chains from the same sample are listed, as sequenced in a study of technical replicates of blood from several donors. Here immunoSEQ multiplex PCR was the method, and the copy in TCRdb shows in-frame clones only, minus some. The sample has about 53,000 clones, roughly 84% seen once. Sequencing was done on a sample of PBMCs. These receptors came from a human donor in good health. Some clones in this sample may be carry-over from other donors' samples.

This clone was seen a handful of times. V and J are TRBV29-1 and TRBJ1-1, with D perhaps matching TRBD1 (6 bases). Germline loops: CDR1 SQVTM, CDR2 ANQGSEA. The CDR3 contains 12 residues. Trimming stripped 4 bases from V and 5 bases from J, with 11 bases between. CDR3 coding DNA: TGCAGCGTTGGGACAGATGGAACTGAAGCTTTCTTT. It yields the protein CSVGTDGTEAFF.

V gene TRBV2 combines with J gene TRBJ2-5; 10 bases map to TRBD2. V was clipped by 2 bases and J by 5 bases; unmatched bases: 11. Looked up from germline, CDR1 is SNHLY and CDR2 is FYNNEI. The CDR3 totals 17 residues. The CDR3 DNA follows: TGTGCCAGCAGTGAAAATCCCCTGACTAGCGGGTCCGAGACCCAGTACTTC. Translation: CASSENPLTSGSETQYF.

V gene TRBV4-2 combines with J gene TRBJ1-4; tentative D call: TRBD1 (5 bases). The ends were cut back, 7 bases at V and 7 bases at J, with 19 bases in the middle. The CDR3 extends over 15 amino acids. Germline-derived CDR1 and CDR2 are LGHNA and YNFKEQ. The CDR3 loop reads CASTPSGTGTEKLFF. CDR3 DNA: TGTGCCAGCACCCCGTCCGGGACTGGAACTGAAAAACTGTTTTTT.

The J gene is TRBJ2-7, the V gene TRBV9; D possibly corresponds to TRBD1 (5 bases). V was pared by 0 bases and J by 3 bases, with 10 bases between. The germline gives CDR1 SGDLS, CDR2 YYNGEE. This CDR3 spans 14 amino acids. The CDR3 nucleotides are TGTGCCAGCAGCGTAGAGGTCAGGGACTACGAGCAGTACTTC. Translating gives CASSVEVRDYEQYF.

The chain is built from TRBV5-8 and TRBJ2-2, with D possibly TRBD2 on 6 matching bases. The CDR3 consists of 15 residues. Germline V gives CDR1 SGHTS, CDR2 YDEGEE. V gave up 5 bases and J gave up 5 bases, with 16 bases separating them. CDR3 in DNA: TGTGCCAGCAGGCGGCGACTAGAGACGACCGGGGAGCTGTTTTTT. Translated, it gives CASRRRLETTGELFF.

The chain recombines TRBV29-1 with TRBJ1-2; tentative D call: TRBD1 (5 bases). The CDR3 consists of 15 residues. Germline values: CDR1 SQVTM, CDR2 ANQGSEA. V was trimmed by 2 bases and J by 4 bases, leaving 17 bases between them. CDR3 region: CSVEMAGKIGYGYTF. The DNA for the CDR3 is TGCAGCGTTGAAATGGCAGGGAAGATCGGCTATGGCTACACCTTC.

The chain carries TRBV12-5 and TRBJ2-7, with 7 bases identical to TRBD1. The CDR3 is 17 amino acids. The germline gives CDR1 LGHNT, CDR2 FRNRAP. Losses at the gene ends were 2 bases for V and 2 bases for J; bases not matched to a gene: 12. The CDR3 region has the DNA TGTGCTAGTGGTTTGCCGATACTTGGACAGGAACCCTACGAGCAGTACTTC. This translates into CASGLPILGQEPYEQYF.

The chain links TRBV14 to TRBJ2-2, with 8 bases aligning to TRBD1. With V trimmed by 3 bases and J by 6 bases, 15 bases remained unmatched. From germline, CDR1 is SGHDN and CDR2 FVKESK. This CDR3 has 18 residues. CDR3 DNA sequence: TGTGCCAGCAGCCACCCCAATATCGGACAGGGACCGGCCGGGGAGCTGTTTTTT. This codes for CASSHPNIGQGPAGELFF.

The gene calls are TRBV7-9 and TRBJ1-5; D ambiguous. Germline V lookup: CDR1 SEHNR, CDR2 FQNEAQ (reference sequence). The CDR3 loop spans 13 amino acids. Trimming removed 4 bases at V and 2 bases at J, with 6 bases between. The CDR3 nucleotides are TGTGCCAGCAGCTCAATAGGCAATCAGCCCCAGCATTTT. Translation: CASSSIGNQPQHF.

The rearrangement uses TRBV4-3 and TRBJ1-2, with TRBD1 as a possible D gene (6 bases). Germline CDR1 LGHNA, CDR2 YSLEER. The CDR3 length is 14 residues. Trimming shortened V by 0 bases and J by 4 bases, and 9 bases separated the two germline ends. The CDR3 nucleotides are TGCGCCAGCAGCCAAGAACAGGGATCCTATGGCTACACCTTC. This translates into CASSQEQGSYGYTF.

The chain employs TRBV7-2 and TRBJ2-7, with 9 bases matching TRBD2. With V trimmed by 6 bases and J by 6 bases, 9 bases remained unmatched. Germline V CDR1 and CDR2: SGHTA, FQGNSA. The CDR3 spans 14 residues. CDR3: CASRGRGGRPEQYF. DNA for the CDR3: TGTGCCAGCAGAGGGCGGGGGGGCCGTCCCGAGCAGTACTTC.

V is TRBV11-1 and J is TRBJ2-5, with 9 bases fitting TRBD2. This CDR3 spans 14 amino acids. The V gene end was trimmed by 6 bases and the J gene end by 4 bases; junction bases not matched to a gene: 6. Per the germline V gene, CDR1 is SGHAT and CDR2 is FQDESV (reference sequence). CDR3 amino acids: CASSLTAGGETQYF. DNA for the CDR3: TGTGCCAGCAGTCTAACAGCGGGAGGAGAGACCCAGTACTTC. Full variable domain (missing parts from reference TRBV11-1 and TRBJ2-5): EAEVAQSPRYKITEKSQAVAFWCDPISGHATLYWYRQILGQGPELLVQFQDESVVDDSQLPKDRFSAERLKGVDSTLKIQPAELGDSAMYLCASSLTAGGETQYFGPGTRLLVL.

The chain uses TRBV19 and TRBJ1-5; D might be TRBD1 (6 bases). Trimming left V 6 bases short and J 6 bases short, with 15 bases between. The CDR3 has 14 amino acids. In germline, CDR1 is LNHDA, CDR2 SQIVND (reference sequence). The CDR3 is CASSPGGGAQPQHF. The CDR3 nucleotides are TGTGCCAGTAGCCCTGGCGGGGGGGCTCAGCCCCAGCATTTT. The variable domain in full, completed from reference TRBV19 and TRBJ1-5, reads DGGITQSPKYLFRKEGQNVTLSCEQNLNHDAMYWYRQDPGQGLRLIYYSQIVNDFQKGDIAEGYSVSREKKESFPLTVTSAQKNPTAFYLCASSPGGGAQPQHFGDGTRLSIL.

This clone was picked up a small number of times. This chain links TRBV7-9 with TRBJ2-2, with D unresolved. This CDR3 contains 12 residues. Germline CDR1 reads SEHNR; CDR2 reads FQNEAQ (reference sequence). The V end lost 1 base, the J end lost 7 bases, and 4 bases lay between the germline ends. CDR3 sequence reads: CASSLGSGELFF. The CDR3 region has the DNA TGTGCCAGCAGCTTAGGCAGCGGGGAGCTGTTTTTT.

V usage is TRBV5-6 and J usage is TRBJ2-3, with 10 bases matching TRBD1. The CDR3 is 17 residues long. J was trimmed by 1 base and V by 4 bases; bases with no gene match: 9. Per germline, CDR1 SGHDT and CDR2 YYEEEE. The CDR3 bases are TGTGCCAGCAGCCCCTGGACAGGGGGGGGGCGCACAGATACGCAGTATTTT. Its protein is CASSPWTGGGRTDTQYF.